Following are 16 T cell receptor beta chains from one sample sequenced in a study of shared clonotypes between healthy human individuals. Assay used: immunoSEQ multiplex PCR; TCRdb lists only in-frame clones, some missing. The sample yields millions of clones, around nine tenths seen once. The specimen sequenced was naive CD4+ T cells sorted from blood. Subset: CD45RA+ positively selected. The receptors were gathered from a man aged 18-30 years in good health.

The rearrangement uses TRBV5-1 and TRBJ1-1; TRBD1 agrees at 8 bases. Per the germline V gene, CDR1 is SGHRS and CDR2 is YFSETQ. J lost 4 bases, V lost 0 bases, and 5 bases had no gene match. The CDR3 covers 15 residues. CDR3 protein: CASSLVQGASTEAFF. The CDR3 bases are TGCGCCAGCAGCTTGGTTCAGGGGGCGAGCACTGAAGCTTTCTTT. The whole variable domain, remainder taken from reference TRBV5-1 and TRBJ1-1, is KAGVTQTPRYLIKTRGQQVTLSCSPISGHRSVSWYQQTPGQGLQFLFEYFSETQRNKGNFPGRFSGRQFSNSRSEMNVSTLELGDSALYLCASSLVQGASTEAFFGQGTRLTVV.

The chain combines TRBV7-6 with TRBJ1-2, with 7 positions matching TRBD1. V was pared by 5 bases and J by 6 bases, with 18 bases of the junction left unmatched. Germline CDR1 SGHVS, CDR2 FNYEAQ. The CDR3 covers 17 residues. As DNA, the CDR3 is TGTGCCAGCAGCCCCGCCTTCGTGGGCTCACAGGGGCATGGCTACACCTTC. Its protein product is CASSPAFVGSQGHGYTF.

This chain uses TRBV6-5 with TRBJ1-1; weak D call: TRBD1 (6 bases). The germline gives CDR1 MNHEY, CDR2 SVGAGI. CDR3 length: 13 amino acids. V was cut by 10 bases and J by 0 bases, with 12 bases left in between. The CDR3 is CATDSQMNTEAFF. The CDR3 DNA sequence: TGTGCCACGGACAGCCAGATGAACACTGAAGCTTTCTTT.

The chain is built from TRBV7-2 and TRBJ2-6; tentatively, D is TRBD2 (6 bases). CDR1 and CDR2 from the germline V gene are SGHTA and FQGNSA. Deletions cut 5 bases from V and 3 bases from J, with 11 bases between. CDR3 size: 15 residues. DNA of the CDR3: TGTGCCAGCAGCCCGGCGGGAAGTGGGGCCAACGTCCTGACTTTC. Translated, it gives CASSPAGSGANVLTF.

For this clone: Other DNA sequences of this sample code for an identical CDR3. The chain is built from TRBV10-3 and TRBJ1-3, with a tentative D call TRBD1 (5 bases). CDR1 is ENHRY and CDR2 is SYGVKD in the germline V gene. The CDR3 has 14 residues. The V and J ends lost 2 bases and 1 base respectively, with 6 bases between them. The chain's CDR3 is CAISEGGSGNTIYF. The DNA for the CDR3 is TGTGCCATCAGTGAGGGGGGATCTGGAAACACCATATATTTT.

The V call is TRBV19, the J call TRBJ1-6; 8 bases map to TRBD1. The CDR3 has 16 amino acids. Germline V gene data show CDR1 as LNHDA and CDR2 as SQIVND (reference sequence). J gave up 0 bases and V 6 bases, and 4 bases lay outside the gene matches. CDR3 in DNA: TGTGCCAGTAGGAGACAGGGGAGCTCCTATAATTCACCCCTCCACTTT. Residues: CASRRQGSSYNSPLHF.

This clone was observed a single time. The J gene is TRBJ1-3, the V gene TRBV5-6; D gene unclear. Germline assignment: CDR1 SGHDT and CDR2 YYEEEE. Trimming stripped 3 bases from V and 2 bases from J, with 15 bases between. CDR3 length: 16 residues. The CDR3 nucleotides read TGTGCCAGCAGCTCCCGGAGTAGGGCGCCTGGAAACACCATATATTTT. It is translated as CASSSRSRAPGNTIYF.

This sequence joins TRBV4-1 and TRBJ2-7; possibly TRBD1 for D (6 bases). V was trimmed by 4 bases and J by 3 bases, leaving 10 bases between them. This CDR3 is built from 13 residues. Germline V gives CDR1 MGHRA, CDR2 YSYEKL. The DNA of the CDR3 is TGCGCCAGCAGCCCAACAGGGAGCTACGAGCAGTACTTC. It encodes CASSPTGSYEQYF.

The chain carries TRBV10-1 and TRBJ2-7; TRBD2 agrees at 14 bases. V trimming: 4 bases; J trimming: 3 bases; junction bases outside the gene matches: 5. This CDR3 spans 16 amino acids. Germline loops: CDR1 WNHNN, CDR2 SYGVQD (reference sequence). CDR3 DNA: TGCGCCAGCAGTGGGGGGACTAGCGGGAGCAGCTACGAGCAGTACTTC. It encodes CASSGGTSGSSYEQYF.

On this clone itself: Other DNA sequences in the same sample also yield this CDR3. The rearrangement joins TRBV27 to TRBJ2-4; no reliable D call. This CDR3 contains 14 residues. V lost 2 bases, J lost 1 base, and 6 bases lay in between. Germline CDR1 reads MNHEY; CDR2 reads SMNVEV (reference sequence). For the CDR3, the DNA is TGTGCCAGCAGTTTAGGGGTGGCCAAAAACATTCAGTACTTC. This gives the protein CASSLGVAKNIQYF.

The chain has TRBV6-6 and TRBJ2-7; TRBD1 matches 8 bases. This CDR3 is built from 13 residues. J gave up 3 bases and V 7 bases, and 5 bases lay outside the gene matches. Per germline, CDR1 MNHNY and CDR2 SVGAGI (reference sequence). The CDR3 loop is CASTITGGYEQYF. Written as DNA, the CDR3 is TGTGCCAGCACCATAACAGGGGGCTACGAGCAGTACTTC.

The chain links TRBV7-8 to TRBJ1-2; no firm D call. The CDR3 loop spans 15 amino acids. V was shortened by 4 bases and J by 0 bases, with 12 bases between the two germline ends. CDR1 and CDR2 (germline): SGHVS, FQNEAQ. This CDR3 reads CASSSVGVPNYGYTF. DNA of the CDR3: TGTGCCAGCAGCTCGGTCGGGGTCCCTAACTATGGCTACACCTTC.

This rearrangement joins TRBV5-6 to TRBJ2-7; the D is unclear. Trimming took off 2 bases at V and 3 bases at J, with 12 bases between the two ends. The CDR3 is 14 amino acids. The germline V gene has CDR1 SGHDT and CDR2 YYEEEE. CDR3 nucleotides: TGTGCCAGCAGCTTTATTTCCCAACACTACGAGCAGTACTTC. This codes for CASSFISQHYEQYF.

The rearrangement uses TRBV19 and TRBJ2-7; D ambiguous. Germline V gene data show CDR1 as LNHDA and CDR2 as SQIVND (reference sequence). The V end was cut by 4 bases, the J end by 3 bases, with 7 bases between. The CDR3 loop spans 12 amino acids. The CDR3 nucleotides read TGTGCCAGTAGTAAGGGCAGCTACGAGCAGTACTTC. This encodes CASSKGSYEQYF.

J is TRBJ1-2 and V is TRBV29-1, with D possibly matching TRBD1 (6 bases). Germline lookup yields CDR1 SQVTM and CDR2 ANQGSEA. There are 13 residues in the CDR3. The germline V and J ends were trimmed by 6 bases and 4 bases, with 15 bases remaining between them. As DNA, the CDR3 is TGCAGCGTCGAACAGGGATGGGGCTATGGCTACACCTTC. It specifies CSVEQGWGYGYTF.

The chain uses TRBV6-1 and TRBJ2-2; D unresolved. The CDR3 covers 18 residues. The ends were cut back, 1 base at V and 7 bases at J, with 22 bases in the middle. Germline CDR1 is MNHNS and CDR2 is SASEGT. For the CDR3, the DNA is TGTGCCAGCAGTGAAGATGCACCTTGGCAGGTATCGTTCGGGGAGCTGTTTTTT. Translated, it gives CASSEDAPWQVSFGELFF.